Each of the 26 T cell receptor beta chains below was sequenced from the same sample in a study of Tregs in tolerant kidney transplant recipients. Sequencing was performed with immunoSEQ multiplex PCR; in TCRdb, only in-frame clones are kept and a portion is missing. The table lists about 52,000 clones, roughly nine tenths of them singletons. The nonmyeloablative bone marrow transplants came from related graft donors, with transient mixed chimerism. This specimen was CD8+ T cells from blood (PBMCs), taken 24 months after the transplant. These receptors came from a human patient who received a combined kidney and bone marrow transplant. The graft donor may be the source of some T cells.

V gene TRBV6-5 combines with J gene TRBJ1-1; D gene unclear. Germline V gene sequence: CDR1 MNHEY, CDR2 SVGAGI. The germline V and J ends were trimmed by 5 bases and 1 base, with 14 bases remaining between them. The CDR3 length is 15 residues. The CDR3 protein is CASSPTGDKNTEAFF. The CDR3 nucleotides are TGTGCCAGCAGTCCTACCGGGGATAAGAACACTGAAGCTTTCTTT.

The genes are TRBV6-1 and TRBJ2-7; 8 nucleotides match TRBD2. The CDR3 is 19 amino acids. In germline, CDR1 is MNHNS, CDR2 SASEGT. The J segment lost 3 bases and the V segment lost 2 bases, leaving 18 bases of the junction unmatched. This CDR3 is CASSEIGGGQLSTFYEQYF. CDR3 bases: TGTGCCAGCAGTGAAATTGGCGGGGGGCAACTCTCCACTTTCTACGAGCAGTACTTC.

The chain has TRBV7-6 and TRBJ2-7; TRBD2 might be the D (5 bases). Germline V gene sequence: CDR1 SGHVS, CDR2 FNYEAQ. The CDR3 sequence is 15 residues long. V was shortened by 1 base and J by 1 base, with 11 bases between the two germline ends. CDR3 loop: CASSLGSAESYEQYF. The CDR3 DNA reads as TGTGCCAGCAGCTTAGGGTCAGCGGAATCCTACGAGCAGTACTTC.

The rearrangement joins TRBV16 to TRBJ1-4, with D unclear. V lost 7 bases and J 5 bases, leaving 11 bases between the germline ends. CDR1 and CDR2 from the germline V gene are KGHSY and FQNENV. CDR3 length equals 13 residues. The CDR3 sequence is CASKHSSNEKLFF. The DNA for the CDR3 is TGTGCCAGCAAGCACAGTTCGAATGAAAAACTGTTTTTT.

V is TRBV10-1 and J is TRBJ2-1; 10 bases fit TRBD1. Germline CDR1 WNHNN, CDR2 SYGVQD (reference sequence). Unmatched junction bases numbered 8, after V lost 1 base and J lost 8 bases. CDR3 length: 16 residues. The CDR3 sequence is CASSEFRDRGTDEQFF. The CDR3 DNA reads as TGCGCCAGCAGTGAGTTCCGGGACAGGGGTACCGATGAGCAGTTCTTC.

This clone was picked up a small number of times. The J gene is TRBJ2-7, the V gene TRBV7-9; TRBD2 is a possible D gene (6 bases). CDR1 is SEHNR, CDR2 FQNEAQ, per germline (reference sequence). CDR3 length: 13 amino acids. V gave up 4 bases and J gave up 3 bases, with 10 bases separating them. CDR3 sequence reads: CASSSGTVYEQYF. The CDR3 DNA is TGTGCCAGCAGCTCTGGGACTGTCTACGAGCAGTACTTC.

The chain links TRBV15 to TRBJ1-1; possibly TRBD1 for D (6 bases). Germline V gives CDR1 LNHNV, CDR2 YYDKDF (reference sequence). CDR3 size: 14 residues. V shed 8 bases and J shed 0 bases, with 13 bases lying between them. CDR3 bases: TGTGCCACCGACAGGCCGGGTCTGAACACTGAAGCTTTCTTT. Amino acids: CATDRPGLNTEAFF.

V usage is TRBV5-4 and J usage is TRBJ1-5; D perhaps matches TRBD1 (5 bases). The V end was cut by 0 bases, the J end by 8 bases, with 9 bases between. Germline V CDR1 and CDR2: SGHNT, YYREEE (reference sequence). This CDR3 comprises 13 residues. CDR3 bases: TGTGCCAGCAGCTTGGGGGGCACGGAGCCCCAGCATTTT. Protein: CASSLGGTEPQHF.

V is TRBV4-1 and J is TRBJ1-2; D possibly corresponds to TRBD1 (6 bases). This CDR3 spans 21 amino acids. V was cut by 4 bases and J by 7 bases, with 37 bases left in between. Germline-derived CDR1 and CDR2 are MGHRA and YSYEKL. CDR3 loop: CASSRGPPGAHRVNGFGGYTF. CDR3 DNA: TGCGCCAGCAGCCGTGGACCCCCGGGTGCGCACAGGGTCAATGGGTTTGGTGGCTACACCTTC.

V usage is TRBV29-1 and J usage is TRBJ2-7; D is possibly TRBD2 (5 bases). There are 15 residues in the CDR3. CDR1 SQVTM and CDR2 ANQGSEA come from the germline V gene. The germline V and J ends were trimmed by 0 bases and 3 bases, with 15 bases remaining between them. The CDR3: CSVEDRTGSGYEQYF. CDR3 bases: TGCAGCGTTGAAGATAGGACGGGGAGCGGCTACGAGCAGTACTTC.

The chain links TRBV7-2 to TRBJ2-7; TRBD1 agrees at 9 bases. V dropped 4 bases and J dropped 4; count of bases not matched to a gene: 5. CDR1 and CDR2 (germline): SGHTA, FQGNSA. The CDR3 length is 14 residues. The CDR3 DNA reads as TGTGCCAGCAGCTCTACAGGGGGCGCTTACGAGCAGTACTTC. This encodes CASSSTGGAYEQYF.

The J gene is TRBJ2-1, the V gene TRBV13; 12 bases match TRBD2. The germline CDR1 and CDR2 sequences are PRHDT and FYEKMQ (reference sequence). CDR3 length: 16 amino acids. V gave up 7 bases and J gave up 8 bases; unmatched junction bases: 12. The DNA for the CDR3 is TGTGCCAGCATGCCCCCAGCTAGCGGGAGGGAGGATGAGCAGTTCTTC. Translation: CASMPPASGREDEQFF.

About this clone itself: Other DNA sequences in this sample translate to the same CDR3. DNA for the CDR3: TGTGCCAGCAGCTTGGGGCCGGGGTCCTACGAGCAGTACTTC. Translated, it gives CASSLGPGSYEQYF. The chain couples TRBV5-4 to TRBJ2-7; perhaps TRBD2 as D (5 bases). Germline CDR1 reads SGHNT; CDR2 reads YYREEE (reference sequence). This CDR3 is built from 14 residues. Trimming removed 0 bases at V and 1 base at J, with 8 bases between.

The gene calls are TRBV13 and TRBJ2-7, with TRBD2 identical over 7 bases. Germline-derived CDR1 and CDR2 are PRHDT and FYEKMQ (reference sequence). The ends lost 3 bases at V and 1 base at J; junction bases unmatched: 6. The CDR3 runs 15 residues. CDR3 DNA: TGTGCCAGCAGCTTCCAGGCAGCGGGATCCTACGAGCAGTACTTC. As protein: CASSFQAAGSYEQYF.

The table lists this clone with a few counts. This specimen includes other DNA sequences encoding the same CDR3. This chain connects TRBV9 to TRBJ2-3; D is possibly TRBD2 (5 bases). Germline CDR1 and CDR2: SGDLS and YYNGEE. V lost 2 bases and J lost 0, with 10 bases in between. This CDR3 has 15 residues. As DNA, the CDR3 is TGTGCCAGCAGCGTTCTAGCATCTAGCACAGATACGCAGTATTTT. Protein sequence: CASSVLASSTDTQYF.

CDR3: CASSGLAGAYNEQFF. Written as DNA, the CDR3 is TGTGCCAGCAGCGGGCTAGCGGGAGCCTACAATGAGCAGTTCTTC. This chain uses TRBV11-2 with TRBJ2-7; TRBD2 agrees at 10 bases. With the DNA end fitting TRBJ2-1 better, the J assignment may be wrong. The CDR3 has 15 amino acids. CDR1 is SGHAT, CDR2 FQNNGV, per germline.

The chain combines TRBV5-1 with TRBJ2-5; 7 bases line up with TRBD1. The V gene's germline CDR1 is SGHRS and CDR2 YFSETQ. This CDR3 is built from 17 residues. With 2 bases clipped from V and 3 bases from J, the junction kept 13 bases outside the gene matches. The chain's CDR3 is CASSFKRGPLAKETQYF. The CDR3 DNA reads TGCGCCAGCAGCTTTAAAAGGGGGCCGTTAGCCAAAGAGACCCAGTACTTC.

This clone was recorded once. V and J are TRBV7-2 and TRBJ2-3; 12 bases agree with TRBD2. J gave up 4 bases and V 1 base, and 3 bases lay outside the gene matches. The CDR3 runs 16 residues. Germline V lookup: CDR1 SGHTA, CDR2 FQGNSA. CDR3 amino acids: CASSLGASGGADTQYF. The CDR3 nucleotides read TGTGCCAGCAGCTTAGGGGCTAGCGGGGGGGCAGATACGCAGTATTTT.

This chain links TRBV30 with TRBJ1-4; D may be TRBD1 (5 bases). Deletions cut 2 bases from V and 4 bases from J, with 14 bases between. The V gene's germline CDR1 is GTSNPN and CDR2 SVGIG (reference sequence). The CDR3 runs to 15 residues. The CDR3 is CAWSPSGKGNEKLFF. DNA for the CDR3: TGTGCCTGGAGTCCATCAGGGAAGGGTAATGAAAAACTGTTTTTT. The full variable domain, its missing parts supplied by reference TRBV30 and TRBJ1-4, is SQTIHQWPATLVQPVGSPLSLECTVEGTSNPNLYWYRQAAGRGLQLLFYSVGIGQISSEVPQNLSASRPQDRQFILSSKKLLLSDSGFYLCAWSPSGKGNEKLFFGSGTQLSVL.

This chain joins TRBV4-1 and TRBJ2-1; D is possibly TRBD2 (6 bases). Trimming left V 4 bases short and J 2 bases short, with 12 bases between. The V gene's germline CDR1 is MGHRA and CDR2 YSYEKL. This CDR3 has 15 residues. CDR3 loop: CASSRAGPTYNEQFF. CDR3 DNA sequence: TGCGCCAGCAGCCGGGCGGGACCCACCTACAATGAGCAGTTCTTC.

Here the CDR3 reads CASSLRQGGNYGYTF. CDR3 nucleotides: TGTGCCAGCAGCTTGAGACAGGGGGGAAACTATGGCTACACCTTC. The chain combines TRBV5-4 with TRBJ1-2; 9 positions match TRBD1. J lost 2 bases, V lost 1 base, and 3 bases had no gene match. CDR3 length equals 15 residues. Germline CDR1 reads SGHNT; CDR2 reads YYREEE (reference sequence).

The gene calls are TRBV7-8 and TRBJ2-5; D remains ambiguous. Trimming removed 5 bases from V and 1 base from J, with 8 bases in between. CDR3 size: 13 residues. The germline gives CDR1 SGHVS, CDR2 FQNEAQ. The CDR3 here is CASSLWAQETQYF. CDR3 nucleotide sequence: TGTGCCAGCAGCCTTTGGGCCCAAGAGACCCAGTACTTC.

The V and J genes are TRBV9 and TRBJ2-2; possible D gene TRBD2, 5 bases. Germline CDR1 and CDR2: SGDLS and YYNGEE. The CDR3 has 13 residues. V dropped 1 base and J dropped 5 bases, with 6 bases sitting between them. CDR3 DNA: TGTGCCAGCAGCGTAACGGGAACCGGGGAGCTGTTTTTT. Amino acids: CASSVTGTGELFF.

DNA for the CDR3: TGTGCCAGTAGTACCCTACAGGGATCGGGAGCTTTCTTT. Protein sequence: CASSTLQGSGAFF. The chain employs TRBV19 and TRBJ1-1; a possible D gene is TRBD1 (6 bases). The CDR3 spans 13 residues. V lost 4 bases, J lost 10 bases, and 16 bases lay in between. From germline, CDR1 is LNHDA and CDR2 SQIVND (reference sequence).

This clone was seen a few times. V and J are TRBV11-2 and TRBJ1-2, with D perhaps matching TRBD1 (6 bases). Trimming removed 1 base from V and 4 bases from J, with 13 bases in between. The germline CDR1 and CDR2 sequences are SGHAT and FQNNGV. CDR3 size: 15 residues. CDR3 sequence (DNA): TGTGCCAGCAGCTTAGGTCCAGGGGTGTTCTATGGCTACACCTTC. Translated, it gives CASSLGPGVFYGYTF.

The gene calls are TRBV29-1 and TRBJ2-3, with 7 positions matching TRBD1. V lost 6 bases and J lost 5; bases outside the gene matches: 5. CDR1 and CDR2 (germline): SQVTM, ANQGSEA. The CDR3 covers 12 residues. CDR3 protein: CSVKTGQDTQYF. For the CDR3, the DNA is TGCAGCGTCAAGACAGGGCAAGATACGCAGTATTTT.